This T cell receptor (beta chain) originates from a study of blood T cell repertoires in COVID-19. In germline, CDR1 is MDHEN, CDR2 SYDVKM. Trimming left V 8 bases short and J 8 bases short, with 24 bases between. The CDR3 has 15 amino acids. Data came from immunoSEQ multiplex PCR; TCRdb stores just in-frame clones and leaves some out. The table records 250,000 to 350,000 clones, 89% of them present only once. The gene calls are TRBV28 and TRBJ1-2; D not certain. Specimen: peripheral blood. This clonotype was sampled from a woman aged 60-75 years with acute or convalescent COVID-19. CDR3 residues: CASCPTADGRGGYTF. In nucleotides, the CDR3 is TGTGCCAGCTGCCCCACCGCCGACGGGAGAGGGGGCTACACCTTC.